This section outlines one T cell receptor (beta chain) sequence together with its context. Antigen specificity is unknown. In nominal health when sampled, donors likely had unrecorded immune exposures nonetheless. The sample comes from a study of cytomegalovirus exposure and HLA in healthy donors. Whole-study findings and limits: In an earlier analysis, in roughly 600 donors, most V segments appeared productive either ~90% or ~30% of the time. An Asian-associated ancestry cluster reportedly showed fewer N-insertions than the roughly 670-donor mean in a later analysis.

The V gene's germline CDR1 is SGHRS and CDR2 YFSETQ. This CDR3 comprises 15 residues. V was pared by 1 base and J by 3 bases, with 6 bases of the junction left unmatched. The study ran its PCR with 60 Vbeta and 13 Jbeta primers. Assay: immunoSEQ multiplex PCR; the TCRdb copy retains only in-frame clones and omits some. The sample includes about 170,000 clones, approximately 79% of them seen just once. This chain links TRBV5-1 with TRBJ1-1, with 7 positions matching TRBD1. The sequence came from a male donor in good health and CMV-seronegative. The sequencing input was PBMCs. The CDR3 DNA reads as TGCGCCAGCAGCTTGAGGGGGCCTTGGGACACTGAAGCTTTCTTT. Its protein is CASSLRGPWDTEAFF.